The rows below give T cell receptor beta chains drawn from one sample of a study of blood T cells in healthy people across ages. TCRdb analysed the 5' RACE reads with MiXCR anew, one entry per CDR3 protein. The sample records more than 800,000 distinct CDR3 sequences, under 55% being singletons. Sequenced sample: blood. These receptors originate from a woman aged 60-70 years in good health. Both conserved end residues are part of each CDR3. A D gene is named only where the DNA matches it firmly. Clone size appears in some rows only: once, few, many, or a class for an expanded clone.

CDR3aa: CASSFGTSPGETQYF
CDR3nt: TGTGCCAGCAGCTTCGGAACGAGTCCCGGCGAGACCCAGTACTTC
d_gene: -
v_gene: TRBV11-2
j_gene: TRBJ2-5
abundance: -

CDR3aa: CASSFSGSSDTQYF
CDR3nt: TGTGCCAGCAGCTTTAGCGGGAGTTCAGATACGCAGTATTTT
d_gene: TRBD2
v_gene: TRBV7-8
j_gene: TRBJ2-3
abundance: many

CDR3aa: CASLRPKTQYF
CDR3nt: TGTGCCAGCCTAAGGCCCAAGACCCAGTACTTC
d_gene: -
v_gene: TRBV27
j_gene: TRBJ2-5
abundance: -

CDR3aa: CASSHERVGPYEQYF
CDR3nt: TGTGCCAGCAGCCATGAGCGGGTTGGGCCCTACGAGCAGTACTTC
d_gene: -
v_gene: TRBV14
j_gene: TRBJ2-7
abundance: -

CDR3aa: CASSLAKGFGETQYF
CDR3nt: TGTGCCAGCAGCTTAGCGAAAGGGTTTGGGGAGACCCAGTACTTC
d_gene: -
v_gene: TRBV7-9
j_gene: TRBJ2-5
abundance: -

CDR3aa: CASGTLQETQYF
CDR3nt: TGTGCCAGCGGGACTTTACAAGAGACCCAGTACTTC
d_gene: -
v_gene: TRBV2
j_gene: TRBJ2-5
abundance: few

CDR3aa: CSARDLLAEDSYNEQFF
CDR3nt: TGCAGTGCTAGAGATCTTCTAGCGGAAGACTCCTACAATGAGCAGTTCTTC
d_gene: TRBD2
v_gene: TRBV20-1
j_gene: TRBJ2-1
abundance: many

CDR3aa: CASSPGLAEVGETQYF
CDR3nt: TGTGCCAGCAGCCCTGGACTAGCGGAAGTAGGGGAGACCCAGTACTTC
d_gene: TRBD2
v_gene: TRBV5-4
j_gene: TRBJ2-5
abundance: -

CDR3aa: CSASAGGNKETQYF
CDR3nt: TGCAGTGCTAGTGCGGGAGGGAACAAAGAGACCCAGTACTTC
d_gene: TRBD2
v_gene: TRBV20-1
j_gene: TRBJ2-5
abundance: -

CDR3aa: CASKIPEDTQYF
CDR3nt: TGTGCCAGCAAAATCCCGGAAGATACGCAGTATTTT
d_gene: -
v_gene: TRBV11-2
j_gene: TRBJ2-3
abundance: -

CDR3aa: CSARQGIYGYTF
CDR3nt: TGCAGTGCTAGACAGGGAATCTATGGCTACACCTTC
d_gene: -
v_gene: TRBV20-1
j_gene: TRBJ1-2
abundance: -

CDR3aa: CASSSASNQPQHF
CDR3nt: TGTGCCAGCAGCTCGGCTAGCAATCAGCCCCAGCATTTT
d_gene: -
v_gene: TRBV7-2
j_gene: TRBJ1-5
abundance: few

CDR3aa: CSVEGGWGNTEAFF
CDR3nt: TGCAGCGTTGAAGGCGGGTGGGGGAACACTGAAGCTTTCTTT
d_gene: -
v_gene: TRBV29-1
j_gene: TRBJ1-1
abundance: few

CDR3aa: CSATRGLAVLSSTDTQYF
CDR3nt: TGCAGTGCCACACGGGGACTAGCGGTACTGTCTAGCACAGATACGCAGTATTTT
d_gene: TRBD2
v_gene: TRBV20-1
j_gene: TRBJ2-3
abundance: few

CDR3aa: CATGGAYEQYF
CDR3nt: TGTGCCACCGGGGGGGCGTACGAGCAGTACTTC
d_gene: TRBD2
v_gene: TRBV19
j_gene: TRBJ2-7
abundance: few

CDR3aa: CASASRVYEQYF
CDR3nt: TGTGCCAGCGCATCCAGGGTCTACGAGCAGTACTTC
d_gene: -
v_gene: TRBV2
j_gene: TRBJ2-7
abundance: -

CDR3aa: CASSQGQTSTDTQYF
CDR3nt: TGTGCCAGCAGCCAAGGACAGACTAGCACAGATACGCAGTATTTT
d_gene: -
v_gene: TRBV5-4
j_gene: TRBJ2-3
abundance: few

CDR3aa: CAITGLGAGYTF
CDR3nt: TGTGCCATCACGGGACTCGGGGCGGGCTACACCTTC
d_gene: -
v_gene: TRBV10-3
j_gene: TRBJ1-2
abundance: -